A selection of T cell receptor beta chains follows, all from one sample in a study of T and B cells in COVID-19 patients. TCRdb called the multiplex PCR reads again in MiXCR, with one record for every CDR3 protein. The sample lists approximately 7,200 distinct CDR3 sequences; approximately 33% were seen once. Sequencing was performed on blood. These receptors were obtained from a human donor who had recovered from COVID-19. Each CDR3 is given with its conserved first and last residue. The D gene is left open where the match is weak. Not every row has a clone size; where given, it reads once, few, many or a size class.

cdr3_aa: CASTFRLAGFPSYNEQFF
cdr3_nt: TGTGCCAGCACCTTCAGACTAGCGGGGTTCCCCTCCTACAATGAGCAGTTCTTC
v_call: TRBV5-4
clone_size: .
d_call: TRBD2
j_call: TRBJ2-1

cdr3_aa: CASSQSGVAGELFF
cdr3_nt: TGTGCCAGCAGCCAATCAGGGGTAGCCGGGGAGCTGTTTTTT
v_call: TRBV7-9
clone_size: .
d_call: .
j_call: TRBJ2-2

cdr3_aa: CASSLTSGGAGGTDTQYF
cdr3_nt: TGCGCCAGCAGCTTGACTAGCGGGGGGGCCGGGGGCACAGATACGCAGTATTTT
v_call: TRBV5-1
clone_size: .
d_call: TRBD2
j_call: TRBJ2-3

cdr3_aa: CASREARQGRYGYTF
cdr3_nt: TGTGCCAGCAGGGAAGCACGACAGGGTCGCTATGGCTACACCTTC
v_call: TRBV6-5
clone_size: few
d_call: TRBD1
j_call: TRBJ1-2

cdr3_aa: CASSYSSPQGLQETQYF
cdr3_nt: TGTGCCAGCAGTTACTCCTCTCCACAGGGTTTACAAGAGACCCAGTACTTC
v_call: TRBV6-2/TRBV6-3
clone_size: few
d_call: .
j_call: TRBJ2-5

cdr3_aa: CASMPEITSGVEQFF
cdr3_nt: TGTGCCAGCATGCCAGAAATCACTAGCGGGGTTGAGCAGTTCTTC
v_call: TRBV27
clone_size: few
d_call: TRBD2
j_call: TRBJ2-1

cdr3_aa: CASSRTGVTYEQYF
cdr3_nt: TGTGCCAGCTCACGGACAGGGGTTACCTACGAGCAGTACTTC
v_call: TRBV18
clone_size: .
d_call: TRBD1
j_call: TRBJ2-7

cdr3_aa: CASNPGRGLLATNEKLFF
cdr3_nt: TGTGCCAGCAACCCGGGCAGGGGGCTCCTAGCAACTAATGAAAAACTGTTTTTT
v_call: TRBV6-1
clone_size: once
d_call: TRBD1
j_call: TRBJ1-4

cdr3_aa: CASSTGTVSTDTQYF
cdr3_nt: TGTGCCAGCAGTACCGGGACAGTGAGCACAGATACGCAGTATTTT
v_call: TRBV6-2/TRBV6-3
clone_size: few
d_call: TRBD1
j_call: TRBJ2-3

cdr3_aa: CASSLVFQTGELFF
cdr3_nt: TGTGCCAGCAGCTTGGTCTTCCAGACCGGGGAGCTGTTTTTT
v_call: TRBV5-6
clone_size: few
d_call: .
j_call: TRBJ2-2

cdr3_aa: CASKGSGVNEQFF
cdr3_nt: TGTGCCAGTAAAGGGTCAGGGGTCAATGAGCAGTTCTTC
v_call: TRBV19
clone_size: medium-sized
d_call: .
j_call: TRBJ2-1

cdr3_aa: CASGFDRSGETQYF
cdr3_nt: TGTGCCAGCGGATTCGACAGGTCCGGAGAGACCCAGTACTTC
v_call: TRBV12-3/TRBV12-4
clone_size: .
d_call: .
j_call: TRBJ2-5

cdr3_aa: CASSLAPGQGDEKLFF
cdr3_nt: TGCGCCAGCAGCTTGGCCCCGGGACAGGGAGATGAAAAACTGTTTTTT
v_call: TRBV5-1
clone_size: few
d_call: TRBD1
j_call: TRBJ1-4

cdr3_aa: CASRGQGASYEQYF
cdr3_nt: TGTGCCAGCCGGGGGCAGGGGGCCTCCTACGAGCAGTACTTC
v_call: TRBV27
clone_size: few
d_call: TRBD1
j_call: TRBJ2-7

cdr3_aa: CASSTGPLAGGITNTGELFF
cdr3_nt: TGTGCCAGCTCGACGGGCCCGTTAGCGGGGGGGATCACGAACACCGGGGAGCTGTTTTTT
v_call: TRBV6-5
clone_size: few
d_call: TRBD2
j_call: TRBJ2-2

cdr3_aa: CAISMRGGETQYF
cdr3_nt: TGTGCCATCAGCATGAGAGGGGGCGAGACCCAGTACTTC
v_call: TRBV10-3
clone_size: .
d_call: TRBD1
j_call: TRBJ2-5

cdr3_aa: CATTAGGTGELFF
cdr3_nt: TGTGCCACCACTGCAGGCGGTACCGGGGAGCTGTTTTTT
v_call: TRBV24-1
clone_size: few
d_call: .
j_call: TRBJ2-2

cdr3_aa: CASSYLTGDPYYEQYF
cdr3_nt: TGTGCCAGCAGTTACCTTACAGGGGACCCTTACTACGAGCAGTACTTC
v_call: TRBV6-5
clone_size: few
d_call: TRBD1
j_call: TRBJ2-7

cdr3_aa: CASSVFSRPSTDTQYF
cdr3_nt: TGTGCCAGCAGTGTATTCTCCCGACCAAGCACAGATACGCAGTATTTT
v_call: TRBV6-1
clone_size: few
d_call: .
j_call: TRBJ2-3

cdr3_aa: CASSGTGGRKLFF
cdr3_nt: TGTGCCAGCAGTGGGACAGGGGGCCGCAAACTGTTTTTT
v_call: TRBV6-2/TRBV6-3
clone_size: .
d_call: TRBD1
j_call: TRBJ1-4

cdr3_aa: CASSHLRQGTPNEKLFF
cdr3_nt: TGTGCCAGCAGCCACCTACGACAGGGGACCCCTAATGAAAAACTGTTTTTT
v_call: TRBV12-3/TRBV12-4
clone_size: .
d_call: TRBD1
j_call: TRBJ1-4

cdr3_aa: CAARDRPDSPLHF
cdr3_nt: TGTGCCGCCCGGGACAGACCTGATTCACCCCTCCACTTT
v_call: TRBV6-4
clone_size: once
d_call: TRBD1
j_call: TRBJ1-6

cdr3_aa: CASSTGVAKNIQYF
cdr3_nt: TGTGCCAGCTCAACAGGGGTAGCCAAAAACATTCAGTACTTC
v_call: TRBV18
clone_size: once
d_call: TRBD1
j_call: TRBJ2-4

cdr3_aa: CASSRDRVTGELFF
cdr3_nt: TGTGCCAGCAGTCGGGACAGGGTTACCGGGGAGCTGTTTTTT
v_call: TRBV6-4
clone_size: .
d_call: TRBD1
j_call: TRBJ2-2

cdr3_aa: CASHEPLRESGYTF
cdr3_nt: TGTGCCAGTCACGAGCCGCTCAGGGAGAGTGGCTACACCTTC
v_call: TRBV19
clone_size: .
d_call: .
j_call: TRBJ1-2

cdr3_aa: CASRRQGITDTQYF
cdr3_nt: TGTGCCAGCAGGAGACAGGGGATCACAGATACGCAGTATTTT
v_call: TRBV12-3/TRBV12-4
clone_size: .
d_call: TRBD1
j_call: TRBJ2-3

cdr3_aa: CASSDGTSGADTQYF
cdr3_nt: TGTGCCAGCAGTGACGGGACTAGCGGGGCAGATACGCAGTATTTT
v_call: TRBV6-4
clone_size: .
d_call: TRBD2
j_call: TRBJ2-3

cdr3_aa: CASRLANTGELFF
cdr3_nt: TGTGCCAGTAGATTAGCTAACACCGGGGAGCTGTTTTTT
v_call: TRBV19
clone_size: large
d_call: .
j_call: TRBJ2-2

cdr3_aa: CASSLLAEGMNEQFF
cdr3_nt: TGTGCCAGCAGCTTACTAGCGGAGGGGATGAATGAGCAGTTCTTC
v_call: TRBV7-6
clone_size: .
d_call: TRBD2
j_call: TRBJ2-1

cdr3_aa: CASSPGASGITDTQYF
cdr3_nt: TGTGCCAGCAGCCCCGGTGCTAGCGGGATCACAGATACGCAGTATTTT
v_call: TRBV12-3/TRBV12-4
clone_size: few
d_call: TRBD2
j_call: TRBJ2-3

cdr3_aa: CASSARTGTEAFF
cdr3_nt: TGTGCCAGCAGTGCCCGGACAGGGACTGAAGCTTTCTTT
v_call: TRBV6-4
clone_size: .
d_call: TRBD1
j_call: TRBJ1-1

cdr3_aa: CASSIAQNTEAFF
cdr3_nt: TGTGCCAGTAGTATAGCTCAAAACACTGAAGCTTTCTTT
v_call: TRBV19
clone_size: .
d_call: .
j_call: TRBJ1-1

cdr3_aa: CASSSRMEYDEQFF
cdr3_nt: TGTGCCAGCAGCTCCCGCATGGAGTACGATGAGCAGTTCTTC
v_call: TRBV7-2
clone_size: .
d_call: .
j_call: TRBJ2-1

cdr3_aa: CASSQLAGGPGANVLTF
cdr3_nt: TGTGCCAGCAGCCAACTAGCGGGGGGGCCTGGGGCCAACGTCCTGACTTTC
v_call: TRBV6-1
clone_size: few
d_call: TRBD2
j_call: TRBJ2-6

cdr3_aa: CASSRQGNLHNEQFF
cdr3_nt: TGTGCCAGCAGCCGTCAGGGCAATCTGCACAATGAGCAGTTCTTC
v_call: TRBV6-6
clone_size: .
d_call: .
j_call: TRBJ2-1